These T cell receptor beta chains were read from a single sample in a study of cytomegalovirus exposure and HLA in healthy donors. TCRdb's copy holds only in-frame clones and misses some; the assay was immunoSEQ multiplex PCR. Here the sample spans some 150,000 clones, roughly three quarters being singletons. Sequencing input: PBMCs. The receptors were sampled from a woman between 50 and 59 years old in good health and CMV-seronegative. Both conserved end residues are part of each CDR3. Some rows mark clone size as missing; the rest say once, few, many or name a class of expanded clone.

cdr3_aa v_call clone_size
CASSLMGYSPLHF TRBV27 .
CAISPREGGPGNTIYF TRBV10-3 .
CTSRRGGYTEAFF TRBV1 .
CASSLPPGEQYF TRBV27 .
CASSLGDRVTDTQYF TRBV5-4 few
CARTGTAFYEQYF TRBV5-1 few
CASSRQGSDGSEAFF TRBV6-1 .
CACSQVLRGAREKLFF TRBV4-1 once
CASSGQRVDTIYF TRBV5-8 .
CASSFGEANSPLHF TRBV7-9 once
CASSPPDRGWVGYTF TRBV28 .
CASSIGTSAGETQYF TRBV5-1 once
CASRNKLTGTQYGYTF TRBV7-2 .
CASSRVVTETQYF TRBV6-6 .
CASSTNRGTGELFF TRBV19 .
CASSLVGGANTGELFF TRBV5-5 once
CASRFDRANTEAFF TRBV5-4 few
CASRPLTGGMKNEKLFF TRBV2 .
CASSLVGHEQYF TRBV7-9 few
CASSGLDMNTEAFF TRBV9 once
CAGGGRNTGELFF TRBV10-3 .
CASSLVPEGQDTQYF TRBV7-2 .
CASSLAQDTQYF TRBV7-2 .
CASSPRTGISEKLFF TRBV7-8 few
CASSSTGFGYTF TRBV7-9 .
CASSLSPVEKLFF TRBV5-4 few
CASSLTPDLLADTQYF TRBV7-7 .
CASSSAGTGPQETQYF TRBV5-1 .
CAHTPIRGEQYF TRBV30 few
CASSDWDRVYGYTF TRBV6-1 .
CASRNLGQYTEAFF TRBV5-6 .
CASRYQGQDYGYTF TRBV28 .
CASSPRQGSNYGYTF TRBV5-4 .
CASKRSGGAGELFF TRBV9 .
CASSSLAGDTETQYF TRBV25-1 .
CASSMSGGAYEQYF TRBV19 .
CASSLVGQEFYGYTF TRBV7-2 once
CASSYGPGNIQYF TRBV6-1 .
CATATATHQPQHF TRBV19 .
CASSPVQGRNTEAFF TRBV28 .
CASSDSTSGVDTQYF TRBV6-4 .
CASRPRGRVEKLFF TRBV7-2 once
CASSPGQELYGYTF TRBV6-5 .
CAWSVRPGAEQYF TRBV30 .
CASSLGGGANEQFF TRBV11-2 .
CASSTRTGGLHEQYF TRBV6-5 .
CASSVEGYTF TRBV11-3 .
CASSEIGGDTEAFF TRBV4-2 .